This T cell receptor (beta chain) was captured by sequencing in a study of PD-1 blockade in classical Hodgkin lymphoma. Points from the study as a whole: Significantly greater TCR diversity emerged by C4D1 in CD4+ cells but not CD8+ cells.

Trimming left V 2 bases short and J 5 bases short, with 16 bases between. Germline CDR1 is SGHAT and CDR2 is FQDESV (reference sequence). CDR3 size: 15 residues. There was relapse after autologous stem cell transplantation in every patient, and there was variation in brentuximab vedotin exposure. Concerning this clone: Its antigen is currently unknown.

TCRdb's copy holds only in-frame clones and misses some; the assay was immunoSEQ multiplex PCR. The top ten hold 5% to 6% of the sample, which has about 21,000 clones, approximately 71% seen once. The specimen was peripheral blood mononuclear cells (PBMCs), collected at baseline. The rearrangement links TRBV11-1 to TRBJ2-7; TRBD2 might be the D (6 bases). This sequence was found in a human donor with classical Hodgkin lymphoma. The CDR3 spells CASSLRLAEAHEQYF. CDR3 sequence (DNA): TGTGCCAGCAGCTTAAGGTTAGCGGAGGCCCACGAGCAGTACTTC.